These T cell receptor beta chains were read from a single sample in a study of blood T cell repertoires in COVID-19. Assay: immunoSEQ multiplex PCR; the TCRdb copy retains only in-frame clones and omits some. The table has 350,000 to 400,000 clones, less than 90% seen once. Specimen: peripheral blood. All receptors come from a woman between 55 and 75 years old with COVID-19, enrolled during active disease. Both conserved end residues are part of each CDR3. The D gene is left open where the match is weak. A clone size is listed for some rows: how often the clone was seen (once, few, many), or a class if it is expanded.

>once|TRBV19|TRBD2|TRBJ2-5
TGTGCCAGCTCCCCTCCCACCCGGGGGGGGTACCAAGAGACCCAGTACTTC
CASSPPTRGGYQETQYF
>NA|TRBV28|TRBD2|TRBJ2-3
TGTGCCAGCAGTTCGGGACTAGCGACAAATACGCAGTATTTT
CASSSGLATNTQYF
>NA|TRBV5-1|TRBD1|TRBJ1-2
TGCGCCAGCAGCTCCGGACAGGGTAATGGCTACACCTTC
CASSSGQGNGYTF
>NA|TRBV18|NA|TRBJ1-2
TGTGCCAGCTCACCACCTTTTCCTCTAAGGACTGAGTGGGAAGGCTACACCTTC
CASSPPFPLRTEWEGYTF
>NA|TRBV5-4|NA|TRBJ1-1
TGTGCCAGCAGCTTGGGTGTAAACACTGAAGCTTTCTTT
CASSLGVNTEAFF
>NA|TRBV15|NA|TRBJ1-4
TGTGCCACCAGGTTCCGAGGTGCAACTAATGAAAAACTGTTTTTT
CATRFRGATNEKLFF
>NA|TRBV5-4|TRBD1|TRBJ2-7
TGTGTCAGCGGTGGGGACAGGGGCGACCACGAGCAGTACTTC
CVSGGDRGDHEQYF
>NA|TRBV5-1|NA|TRBJ1-5
TGCGCCAGCGCCCCGGGTCACCAGTTTAGCAATCAGCCCCAGCATTTT
CASAPGHQFSNQPQHF
>once|TRBV5-1|TRBD1|TRBJ2-7
TGCGCCAGCAGCTTTCGACAGGGCCACTACGAGCAGTACTTC
CASSFRQGHYEQYF
>NA|TRBV5-6|NA|TRBJ1-6
TGTGCCAGCAGCCATCGGGTTGATAATTCACCCCTCCACTTT
CASSHRVDNSPLHF
>NA|TRBV6-2/TRBV6-3|NA|TRBJ1-1
TGTGCCAGCAGTTCCCCGACAGGAATGGCTGAAGCTTTCTTT
CASSSPTGMAEAFF
>NA|TRBV5-8|NA|TRBJ1-6
TGTGCCAGCAGCTTAGCAGGTTGGGCCCTCCACTTT
CASSLAGWALHF
>NA|TRBV4-1|TRBD1|TRBJ2-7
TGCGCCAGCAGCACCCGGGACAGGGGGCGGAATAGCTCCTACGAGCAGTACTTC
CASSTRDRGRNSSYEQYF
>once|TRBV30|TRBD2|TRBJ2-5
TGTGCCTGGAGTGGACTAGCGGGAGGGACCCAGTACTTC
CAWSGLAGGTQYF
>NA|TRBV11-1|TRBD1|TRBJ2-1
TGTGCCAGCAGCGCGACGGACAGGGACAATGAGCAGTTCTTC
CASSATDRDNEQFF
>NA|TRBV3-1/TRBV3-2|NA|TRBJ2-1
TGTGCCAGCAGGAGCCAGGGCGATGAGCAGTTCTTC
CASRSQGDEQFF
>NA|TRBV6-5|TRBD2|TRBJ2-3
TGTGCCAGCAGCCCCTTCGGGGGGGGCACAGATACGCAGTATTTT
CASSPFGGGTDTQYF
>NA|TRBV7-8|NA|TRBJ1-4
TGTGCCAGCAGAGAATCTTCAGGGGACCTCTATAATGAAAAACTGTTTTTT
CASRESSGDLYNEKLFF
>NA|TRBV5-4|NA|TRBJ1-2
TGTGCCAGCAGCTTGGATCTAGGGGACTATGGCTACACCTTC
CASSLDLGDYGYTF
>NA|TRBV6-5|TRBD1|TRBJ2-7
TGTGCCAGCAGCGTCCGGGACAGGGGCTACGAGCAGTACTTC
CASSVRDRGYEQYF
>NA|TRBV5-1|TRBD2|TRBJ2-1
TGCGCCAGCAGCTGGGGGCTAGCGGGGGGCCCCTACAATGAGCAGTTCTTC
CASSWGLAGGPYNEQFF
>NA|TRBV19|NA|TRBJ2-3
TGTGCCACCCCTGACCCGGGGAGTGATACGCAGTATTTT
CATPDPGSDTQYF
>NA|TRBV3-1/TRBV3-2|TRBD1|TRBJ1-4
TGTGCCAGCAGCCAAGATATGGGACAGGGGACCGAAAAACTGTTTTTT
CASSQDMGQGTEKLFF
>NA|TRBV5-1|TRBD1|TRBJ1-4
TGCGCCAGCAGCCTTGACAGGGTAGGGGAAAAACTGTTTTTT
CASSLDRVGEKLFF
>NA|TRBV18|NA|TRBJ1-1
TGTGCCAGCTCACCTTCACAAGGGGGCACTGAAGCTTTCTTT
CASSPSQGGTEAFF
>once|TRBV14|NA|TRBJ2-5
TGTGCCAGCAGCACTCGACTAGGGGAGACCCAGTACTTC
CASSTRLGETQYF
>NA|TRBV19|TRBD1|TRBJ1-5
TGTGCCAGTATCCCCGGGACAGGGTCTCGGGTCAATCAGCCCCAGCATTTT
CASIPGTGSRVNQPQHF
>NA|TRBV7-2|NA|TRBJ2-1
TGTGCCAGCAGCCCCGGGGGGCAAACCTACAATGAGCAGTTCTTC
CASSPGGQTYNEQFF
>NA|TRBV7-8|NA|TRBJ1-1
TGTGCCAGCAGCCAAATCAGGGGTACTGAAGCTTTCTTT
CASSQIRGTEAFF
>NA|TRBV20-1|TRBD2|TRBJ2-1
TGCAGTGCTAGTGGGACTAGCGGGCGCAACTTCAATGAGCAGTTCTTC
CSASGTSGRNFNEQFF
>few|TRBV19|TRBD2|TRBJ2-2
TGTGCCAGTAGAACAACGGGACTAGCGGGGGATAAAGACACCGGGGAGCTGTTTTTT
CASRTTGLAGDKDTGELFF
>NA|TRBV7-8|TRBD1|TRBJ1-4
TGTGCCAGCAGCTCGTCCCGGGACAGTCGGAGGAGGGAAAAACTGTTTTTT
CASSSSRDSRRREKLFF
>NA|TRBV6-5|NA|TRBJ1-5
TGTGCCAGCAGTAAATCCGGGATTGGCAATCAGCCCCAGCATTTT
CASSKSGIGNQPQHF
>once|TRBV19|NA|TRBJ2-7
TGTGCCAGTAGTCGTCGGGGGTCTTACGAGCAGTACTTC
CASSRRGSYEQYF
>NA|TRBV4-2|TRBD1|TRBJ2-7
TGTGCCAGCAGCCAAGAGACAGGGCCATACGAGCAGTACTTC
CASSQETGPYEQYF
>NA|TRBV6-2/TRBV6-3|NA|TRBJ1-5
TGTGCCAGCAGTTACATTGGGAGGGGGGAGGTTCAGCCCCAGCATTTT
CASSYIGRGEVQPQHF
>NA|TRBV28|NA|TRBJ1-3
TGTGCCAGCAGTCCGGCGGGGGGGTCTGGAAACACCATATATTTT
CASSPAGGSGNTIYF
>NA|TRBV30|NA|TRBJ1-1
TGTGCCTGGTTCCGGGGGATGAACACTGAAGCTTTCTTT
CAWFRGMNTEAFF
>NA|TRBV11-3|TRBD1|TRBJ1-1
TGTGCCAGCAGCCCCCTGGGACAGGACTTGAACACTGAAGCTTTCTTT
CASSPLGQDLNTEAFF
>NA|TRBV6-5|TRBD2|TRBJ2-5
TGTGCCAGCAGTTACGGCGGGGGGGGGTACCAAGAGACCCAGTACTTC
CASSYGGGGYQETQYF
>NA|TRBV27|NA|TRBJ1-1
TGTGCCTCCGCGGGGGGGAACACTGAAGCTTTCTTT
CASAGGNTEAFF
>NA|TRBV2|TRBD2|TRBJ2-1
TGTGCCAGCAGTCTACGGGGGGGGTCCTACAATGAGCAGTTCTTC
CASSLRGGSYNEQFF